The clone carrying this T cell receptor beta chain came up once. No antigen is known for it. Sequenced by immunoSEQ multiplex PCR; TCRdb stores in-frame clones only, minus some. Of some 140,000 clones in the sample, approximately 81% were seen once. This CDR3 is built from 14 residues. The ends were cut back, 5 bases at V and 4 bases at J, with 14 bases in the middle. From germline, CDR1 is LNHDA and CDR2 SQIVND (reference sequence). This sample is part of a study of cytotoxic CD8 clonotypes in ibrutinib-treated CLL. Study-level points and caveats: Age-matched healthy donor levels were exceeded by baseline clonality, which tracked circulating CD8+ T-cell counts. Lymph node repertoires were not studied, and sampling times were unmatched.

The V call is TRBV19, the J call TRBJ1-2; a possible D gene is TRBD1 (6 bases). The receptor's source is a human donor with chronic lymphocytic leukemia. The sample in question was PBMCs, obtained after 24 months of ibrutinib treatment. CDR3 sequence (DNA): TGTGCCAGTAGTGATCCAGGGGCAGGCTATGGCTACACCTTC. Protein product: CASSDPGAGYGYTF.